This T cell receptor (beta chain) was identified during a study of human CD8 memory T cell subsets. The study's findings and limits: The Chao1 estimates suggested that precursor exhausted T cells were less diverse than stem-like memory T cells.

The CDR3 spans 20 residues. Germline CDR1 is MNHNY and CDR2 is SVGAGI (reference sequence). Libraries targeted TCR beta using 5' RACE with UMIs. TCRdb re-called the 5' RACE reads and gives one entry per CDR3 protein, without DNA. The sample table sets out roughly 17,000 distinct CDR3 sequences. With respect to this clonotype: Antigen specificity is unknown.

Specimen: CD8+ stem-like memory T cells (TSCM and TCM) sorted from PBMCs. Stated subset: stem-like memory CD8 T cells (TSTEM), CCR7+ PD-1- TIGIT-. The receptor was derived from a human donor in good health. The chain is built from TRBV6-6 and TRBJ2-1; TCRdb's assignment of TRBD2 cannot be checked, as there is no DNA. The CDR3 protein is CASSFQSDGLAGGHWNEQFF.